The clone carrying this T cell receptor (beta chain) was detected once. Its antigen remains unknown. The CDR3 totals 12 residues. J lost 9 bases, V lost 2 bases, and 1 base had no gene match. In germline, CDR1 is MNHEY, CDR2 SVGAGI. The data belong to a study of Ad26.COV2.S vaccination and SARS-CoV-2 variants. Study-wide results and limits: Possible underestimation of total T cell responses by the TCR breadth and depth analyses was noted. Vaccine and placebo recipients had similar non-spike TCR breadth. Vaccine recipients had higher spike-specific TCR breadth than placebo recipients.

This sample's treatment: around 19 received Ad26.COV2.S at low or high dose, single or two shots; several received placebo; per-sample allocation not given. Day 63 following the first vaccine or placebo injection was when the samples were taken. Based in Boston, the donor was an adult of 18-55 years. The data were produced by immunoSEQ multiplex PCR, yet TCRdb's version contains in-frame clones alone and is incomplete. Here the sample spans over 400,000 clones, about nine tenths being singletons. The chain couples TRBV6-5 to TRBJ2-1; 7 nucleotides agree with TRBD1. This clonotype originated in a person between 18 and 60 years old who received the Ad26.COV2.S COVID-19 vaccine or a placebo. Sample: peripheral blood, taken in a trial of Ad26.COV2.S vaccine versus placebo. The DNA for the CDR3 is TGTGCCAGCAGTTACGAGGGGGCTGAGCAGTTCTTC. Translating it yields CASSYEGAEQFF.